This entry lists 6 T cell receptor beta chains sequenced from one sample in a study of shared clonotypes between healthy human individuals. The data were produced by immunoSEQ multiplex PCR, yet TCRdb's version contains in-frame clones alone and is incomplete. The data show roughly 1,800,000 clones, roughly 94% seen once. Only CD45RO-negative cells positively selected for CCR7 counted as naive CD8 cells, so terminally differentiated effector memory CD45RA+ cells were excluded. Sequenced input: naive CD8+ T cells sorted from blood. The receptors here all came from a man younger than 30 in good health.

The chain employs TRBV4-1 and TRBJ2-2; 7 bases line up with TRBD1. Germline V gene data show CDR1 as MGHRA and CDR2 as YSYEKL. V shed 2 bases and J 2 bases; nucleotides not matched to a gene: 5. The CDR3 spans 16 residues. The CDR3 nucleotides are TGCGCCAGCAGCCAACCGGACAGGTCAAACACCGGGGAGCTGTTTTTT. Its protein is CASSQPDRSNTGELFF.

Here the CDR3 DNA reads TGCGCCAGCGCCGACAGCGCGAACACCGGGGAGCTGTTTTTT. Its protein product is CASADSANTGELFF. The V gene is TRBV10-2, the J gene TRBJ2-2; a possible D gene is TRBD1 (5 bases). The CDR3 extends over 14 amino acids. Trimming pared 8 bases from V and 0 bases from J, leaving 10 bases between. Germline V gene lookup returns CDR1 WSHSY and CDR2 SAAADI.

This chain's CDR3 is CASSLVASGRAGELFF. CDR3 sequence (DNA): TGTGCCAGCAGCTTAGTCGCTAGCGGGAGGGCTGGGGAGCTGTTTTTT. The V and J genes are TRBV11-2 and TRBJ2-2; 12 bases fit TRBD2. The CDR3 sequence is 16 residues long. The trim removed 1 base at V and 8 bases at J, leaving 5 bases unmatched. The germline V gene encodes CDR1 SGHAT and CDR2 FQNNGV.

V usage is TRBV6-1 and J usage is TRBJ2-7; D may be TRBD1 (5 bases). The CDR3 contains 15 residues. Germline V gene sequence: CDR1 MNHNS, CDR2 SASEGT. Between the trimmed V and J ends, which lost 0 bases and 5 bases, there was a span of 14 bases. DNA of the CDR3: TGTGCCAGCAGTGAAGCGCGTCGCAGGGTTGACGAGCAGTACTTC. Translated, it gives CASSEARRRVDEQYF.

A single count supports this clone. In DNA, the CDR3 is TGTGCCAGTAGTATCACGGACAGGGGACCTCGGGATGAGCAGTTCTTC. Translated, it gives CASSITDRGPRDEQFF. The chain uses TRBV19 and TRBJ2-1, with 9 bases aligning to TRBD1. V shed 3 bases, J shed 8 bases, and the junction held 11 bases outside the gene matches. CDR1 and CDR2 from the germline V gene are LNHDA and SQIVND (reference sequence). The CDR3 is made up of 16 amino acids.

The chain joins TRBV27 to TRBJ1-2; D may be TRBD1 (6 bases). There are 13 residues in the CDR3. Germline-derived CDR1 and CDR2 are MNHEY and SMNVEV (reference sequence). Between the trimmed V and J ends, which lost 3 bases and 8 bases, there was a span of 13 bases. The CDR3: CASSFTGLEGYTF. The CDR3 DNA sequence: TGTGCCAGCAGTTTTACAGGGTTGGAGGGCTACACCTTC.